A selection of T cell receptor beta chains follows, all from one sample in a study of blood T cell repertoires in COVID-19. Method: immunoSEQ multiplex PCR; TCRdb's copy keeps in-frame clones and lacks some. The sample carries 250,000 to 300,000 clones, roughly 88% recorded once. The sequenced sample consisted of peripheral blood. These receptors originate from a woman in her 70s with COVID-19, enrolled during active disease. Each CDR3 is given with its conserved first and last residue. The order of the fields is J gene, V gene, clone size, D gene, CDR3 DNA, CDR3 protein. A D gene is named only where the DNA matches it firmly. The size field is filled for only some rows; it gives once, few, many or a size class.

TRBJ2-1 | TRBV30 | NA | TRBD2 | TGTGCCTGGAGCCGGGGGGTCTCCTACAATGAGCAGTTCTTC | CAWSRGVSYNEQFF
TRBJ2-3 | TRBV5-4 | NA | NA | TGTGCCAGCAGCTTAGACGGGAAGCAGGCAGATACGCAGTATTTT | CASSLDGKQADTQYF
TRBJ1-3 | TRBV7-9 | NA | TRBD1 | TGTGCCAGCAGCTTAGGAGTTGGGACAGGTTTCTCTGGAAACACCATATATTTT | CASSLGVGTGFSGNTIYF
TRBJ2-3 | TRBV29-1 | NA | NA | TGCAGCGTTGGAGGGCAGGGAGGGGGGACAGATACGCAGTATTTT | CSVGGQGGGTDTQYF
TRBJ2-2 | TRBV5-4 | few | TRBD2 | TGTGCCAGCAGCCTGCTAGCGGGTGAGACCGGGGAGCTGTTTTTT | CASSLLAGETGELFF
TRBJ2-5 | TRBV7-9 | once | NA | TGTGCCAGCAGCTTGGGGAGCGGAACTATCCAAGAGACCCAGTACTTC | CASSLGSGTIQETQYF
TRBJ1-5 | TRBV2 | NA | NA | TGTGCCAGCAGTGAAGAGGGGGGGCAGGGCAATCAGCCCCAGCATTTT | CASSEEGGQGNQPQHF
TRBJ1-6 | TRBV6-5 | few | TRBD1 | TGTGCCAGCACCACAGGGGGATTCGGTTCACCCCTCCACTTT | CASTTGGFGSPLHF
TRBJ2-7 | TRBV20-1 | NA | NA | TGCAGTGCTAGTATAGCGGTTACCTACGAGCAGTACTTC | CSASIAVTYEQYF
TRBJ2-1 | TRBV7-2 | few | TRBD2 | TGTGCCAGCAGTTTACTAGTGTGGGTAGCGGGAATGAATGAGCAGTTCTTC | CASSLLVWVAGMNEQFF
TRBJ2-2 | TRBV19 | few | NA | TGTGCCAGTAGCCACCAACTCGGGGAGCTGTTTTTT | CASSHQLGELFF
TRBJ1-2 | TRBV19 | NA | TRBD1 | TGTGCCAGTAGTCCCGGACAGGGGGCGTTTGGCTACACCTTC | CASSPGQGAFGYTF
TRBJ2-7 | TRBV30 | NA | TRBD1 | TGTGCCTGGAGCGCCTGGTCCCCGGGCAGGGGGCTGGGAGAGCAGTACTTC | CAWSAWSPGRGLGEQYF
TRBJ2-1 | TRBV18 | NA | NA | TGTGCCAGCTCACCGAGGACAAATGAGCAGTTCTTC | CASSPRTNEQFF
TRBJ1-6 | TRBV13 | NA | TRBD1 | TGTGCCAGCAGCTTAAAGGGGGCCGATTCACCCCTCCACTTT | CASSLKGADSPLHF
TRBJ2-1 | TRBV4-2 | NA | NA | TGTGCCAGCAGTATGCTTTCTACCACCTACAATGAGCAGTTCTTC | CASSMLSTTYNEQFF
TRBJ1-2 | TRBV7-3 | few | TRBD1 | TGTGCCAGCAGGACAGGGAACATCTATGGCTACACCTTC | CASRTGNIYGYTF
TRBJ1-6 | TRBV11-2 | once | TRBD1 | TGTGCCAGCAGCTTACGCCGCAACGGACAGGGAACGCGGTCACCCCTCCACTTT | CASSLRRNGQGTRSPLHF
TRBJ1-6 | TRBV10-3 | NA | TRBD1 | TGTGCCATCAGTCGGACAAGGGGGCCTCAAAGTCTCTCCTCCTATAATTCACCCCTCCACTTT | CAISRTRGPQSLSSYNSPLHF
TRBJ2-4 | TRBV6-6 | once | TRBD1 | TGTGCCAGCAGTTCCGAGAAGACAGGGGAAAACATTCAGTACTTC | CASSSEKTGENIQYF
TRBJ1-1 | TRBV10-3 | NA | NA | TGTGCCATCAGTGAGTCGAAAGTGACGGGTGAAGCTTTCTTT | CAISESKVTGEAFF
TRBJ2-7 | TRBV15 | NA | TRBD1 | TGTGCCACCAGCAAGAGGACAGGGCTCCGGGACGAGCAGTACTTC | CATSKRTGLRDEQYF
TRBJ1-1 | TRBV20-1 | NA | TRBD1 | TGCAGCGGACAGGGTGAGACTGAAGCTTTCTTT | CSGQGETEAFF
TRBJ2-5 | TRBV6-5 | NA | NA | TGTGCCAGCAGTACCGGGACACCTCAAGAGACCCAGTACTTC | CASSTGTPQETQYF
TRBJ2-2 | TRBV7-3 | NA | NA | TGTGCCAGCAGCTTATTGGCAGGCGACACCGGGGAGCTGTTTTTT | CASSLLAGDTGELFF
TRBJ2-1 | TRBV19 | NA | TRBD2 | TGTGCCAGTAGTTCCGGGGGGAACTACAATGAGCAGTTCTTC | CASSSGGNYNEQFF
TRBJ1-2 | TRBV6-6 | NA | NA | TGTGCCAGCAACAGGGACCCTACAGGAGGATATGGCTACACCTTC | CASNRDPTGGYGYTF
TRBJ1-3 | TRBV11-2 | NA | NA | TGTGCCAGCAGCTTATCGTTGAGCTCTGGAAACACCATATATTTT | CASSLSLSSGNTIYF
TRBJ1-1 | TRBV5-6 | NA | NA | TGTGCCAGCAGACTTACAAACAGGGCCGCTGAAGCTTTCTTT | CASRLTNRAAEAFF
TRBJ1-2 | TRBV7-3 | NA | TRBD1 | TGTGCCAGCGCCCGTCAGGGGGATGATGGCTACACCTTC | CASARQGDDGYTF
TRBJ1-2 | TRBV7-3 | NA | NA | TGTGCCAGCAGCTTAGAGCCGAGGGTTGAGACTACCGTCAACTATGGCTACACCTTC | CASSLEPRVETTVNYGYTF
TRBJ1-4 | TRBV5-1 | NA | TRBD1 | TGCGCCAGCAGCGGGACAGCTGGGGGTAATGAAAAACTGTTTTTT | CASSGTAGGNEKLFF
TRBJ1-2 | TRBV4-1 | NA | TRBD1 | TGCGCCAGCAGCCAAGAGGACAGGGCTTTCTATGGCTACACCTTC | CASSQEDRAFYGYTF
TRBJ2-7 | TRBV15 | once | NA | TGTGCCACCAGCAGAGATCTCTCCAGCGACGAGCAGTACTTC | CATSRDLSSDEQYF
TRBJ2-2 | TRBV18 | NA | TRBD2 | TGTGCCAGCTCACCAAATGGACTAGCGGGAGCCACGAACACCGGGGAGCTGTTTTTT | CASSPNGLAGATNTGELFF
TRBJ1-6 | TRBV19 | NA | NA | TGTGCCAGTAAGGGGCAGGGCTTATCACCCCTCCACTTT | CASKGQGLSPLHF
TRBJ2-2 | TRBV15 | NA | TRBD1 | TGTGCCACCAGCGTAGGGGGCCTGAACACCGGGGAGCTGTTTTTT | CATSVGGLNTGELFF
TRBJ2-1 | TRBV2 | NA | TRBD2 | TGTGCCAGCACCGGGCTGGGACTAGCGTGGAATGAGCAGTTCTTC | CASTGLGLAWNEQFF
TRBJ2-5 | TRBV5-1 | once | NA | TGCGCCAGCAGCTGGACTAACGGCGAGACCCAGTACTTC | CASSWTNGETQYF
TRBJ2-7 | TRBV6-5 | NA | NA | TGTGCCAGTGATAGGGAGCGGAGCTCCTACGAGCAGTACTTC | CASDRERSSYEQYF
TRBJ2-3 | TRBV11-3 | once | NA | TGTGCCAGCAGTTACTCAGGGGGCACAGATACGCAGTATTTT | CASSYSGGTDTQYF
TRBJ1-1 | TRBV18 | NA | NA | TGTGCCAGCTCAAGGGAGGAGTGGGGGTATACTGAAGCTTTCTTT | CASSREEWGYTEAFF
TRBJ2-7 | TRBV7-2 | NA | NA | TGTGCCAGCAGCTTACGAGCGGCTAACTACGAGCAGTACTTC | CASSLRAANYEQYF
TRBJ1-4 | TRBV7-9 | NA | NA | TGTGCCAGCAGCTTAGCGGAGAGGAAACTGTTTTTT | CASSLAERKLFF
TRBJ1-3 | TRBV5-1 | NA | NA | TGCGCCAGCAGCTTCGAGGCCTCTGGAAACACCATATATTTT | CASSFEASGNTIYF
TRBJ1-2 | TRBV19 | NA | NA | TGTGCCAGTAGTATAACCCTAAACTATGGCTACACCTTC | CASSITLNYGYTF
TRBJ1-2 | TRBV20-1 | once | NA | TGCAGTAGCCTTCTTAACTATGGCTACACCTTC | CSSLLNYGYTF
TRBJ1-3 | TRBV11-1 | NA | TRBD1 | TGTGCCAGCAGCCTGGGACAGGACTTCTCTGGAAACACCATATATTTT | CASSLGQDFSGNTIYF
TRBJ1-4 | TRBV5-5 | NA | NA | TGTGCCAGCAGCCCCTGGCCGGGGGAAAAACTGTTTTTT | CASSPWPGEKLFF
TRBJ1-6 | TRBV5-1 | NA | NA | TGCGCCAGCAGCTTGGCCGGTGGAGGTAGGAATTCACCCCTCCACTTT | CASSLAGGGRNSPLHF
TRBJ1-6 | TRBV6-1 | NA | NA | TGTGCCAGCAGTGAAGGTTGGGGAGCGGGCTCCTATAATTCACCCCTCCACTTT | CASSEGWGAGSYNSPLHF
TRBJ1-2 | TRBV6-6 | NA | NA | TGTGCCAGCAGTTACGCCCGCGAATCCGTCTATGGCTACACCTTC | CASSYARESVYGYTF
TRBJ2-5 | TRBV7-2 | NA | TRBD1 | TGTGCCAGCAGCCTGAAGACAGGGGGGCTGGAGACCCAGTACTTC | CASSLKTGGLETQYF
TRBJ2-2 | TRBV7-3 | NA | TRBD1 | TGTGCCAGCAGCTTCCCGACAGGGTTCAACACCGGGGAGCTGTTTTTT | CASSFPTGFNTGELFF
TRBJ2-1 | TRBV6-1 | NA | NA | TGTGCCAGCAGTGAACCCCAGGCATACAATGAGCAGTTCTTC | CASSEPQAYNEQFF
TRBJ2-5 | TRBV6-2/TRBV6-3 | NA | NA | TGTGCCAGCAGTTATCCACAGGGTGGGCAAGAGACCCAGTACTTC | CASSYPQGGQETQYF
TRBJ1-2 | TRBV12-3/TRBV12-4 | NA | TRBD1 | TGTGCCAGTACTGGACAGGACTATGGCTACACCTTC | CASTGQDYGYTF